This TCR beta chain comes out of a study of metastatic and nonmetastatic thyroid tumors. Study details: Malignant and benign thyroid patients had repertoires compared in peripheral blood and tumor or nodule tissue. General study results and limits: Malignant thyroid tumors reportedly exceeded benign nodules significantly in TCR beta diversity, with the difference appearing in blood and tumor.

Each patient went into thyroid surgery without having received any treatment. Germline V lookup: CDR1 SGHDT, CDR2 YYEEEE. The CDR3 runs 15 residues. As regards this clone: Its antigen is still unknown. One junction end disagrees with the germline gene, perhaps due to a read error.

Authors' processing steps: Between-group CDR3 differences, defined by clinicopathological status, yielded a distant-metastasis classifier for papillary thyroid cancer. TCRdb re-analyzed the PCR reads using MiXCR. It is TCRdb's table, rather than the study itself, that gives the V and J calls and clone size. The sample has about 14,000 clones, 20% to 25% seen once. V is TRBV5-6 and J is TRBJ1-6; 7 positions agree with TRBD1. The source material was blood. The TCR was taken from a female donor with papillary thyroid cancer or a benign thyroid nodule (not recorded which). Some clones in this sample may be carry-over from other donors' samples. The CDR3 DNA reads as TGTGCCAGCAGACCCTACAGGGGCTATAATTCACCCCTCAACTTT. Its protein product is CASRPYRGYNSPLNF. The whole variable domain, filled in from reference TRBV5-6 and TRBJ1-6, reads DAGVTQSPTHLIKTRGQQVTLRCSPKSGHDTVSWYQQALGQGPQFIFQYYEEEERQRGNFPDRFSGHQFPNYSSELNVNALLLGDSALYLCASRPYRGYNSPLNFGNGTRLTVT.